This T cell receptor beta chain comes out of a study of metastatic and nonmetastatic thyroid tumors (dated by TCRdb to 2020 to 2022). For the study in its entirety: The researchers compared repertoires between peripheral blood samples and tumor or nodule tissue samples from patients with malignant or benign thyroid disease. Here is what the overall study found, with its caveats: TCR beta diversity was reported as significantly higher in malignant tumors than in benign nodules, in both blood and tumor samples.

The cysteine opens and the phenylalanine closes a CDR3 of 14 amino acids. Just the 42-base CDR3 DNA is kept, in frame starting at base 1. CDR1 is given as SGHAT and CDR2 as FQNNGV, both from the germline V gene. V ends up 2 bases short and J 1 base short, with an unmatched junction base count of 1. With regard to this clone: This receptor's antigen is unknown. Base qualities were left out, and no much larger clone turns up one base away.

The library was generated by PCR. The sequencer was an Illumina HiSeq 4000. High-throughput sequencing was used to profile the TCR beta-chain CDR3 region of every patient. The authors processed their data as follows. CDR3 differences across clinicopathological groups were used to build a classifier for discriminating distant-metastatic papillary thyroid cancer patients. The Shannon index was used to assess repertoire diversity, and the Morisita-Horn index was used to assess tumor-blood repertoire similarity. TCRdb ran its own pipeline on the public reads, namely fastp trimming at Q25 and MiXCR clone calling, and kept in-frame beta chains. These V and J calls originate from TCRdb's pipeline instead of the authors' own analysis. For this sample the table gives around 34,000 clones, of which about 20% were detected only once. The ten most abundant clones make up roughly 3% of the sample. Before undergoing thyroid surgery, none of the patients had been given any kind of treatment. Patient clinical samples collected from 2012 to 2018 were retrospectively analysed using T-cell receptor beta sequencing.

In this chain, TRBV11-2 is recombined with TRBJ1-1, with 7 bases in between that match TRBD1. The TCR was taken from a male donor with papillary thyroid cancer or a benign thyroid nodule (not recorded which). Some clones in this sample may be carry-over from other donors' samples. The sequencing input was tumor tissue. The nucleotide sequence is given as TGTGCCAGCAGCTTACGACAGGGGAACACTGAAGCTTTCTTT. Translation gives CASSLRQGNTEAFF.